Listed below are T cell receptor beta chains from one sample, sequenced in a study of cytomegalovirus exposure and HLA in healthy donors. Repertoires were generated with immunoSEQ multiplex PCR, while TCRdb's copy carries only in-frame clones and drops some. The sample contains 130,000 or so clones, approximately 80% of which appear only once. Sequencing input: PBMCs. The source is a man aged 25-45 years in good health and CMV-seronegative. Both conserved end residues are part of each CDR3. D genes are given only for firm matches. Clone size is not always given. Where it is, it says once, few, many or a class for expanded clones.

-,TRBJ1-1,-,TRBV4-3,CASSQRLQGTEAFF,TGCGCCAGCAGCCAAAGATTACAGGGTACTGAAGCTTTCTTT
-,TRBJ1-4,-,TRBV7-9,CASSSRQTNEKLFF,TGTGCCAGCAGCTCAAGACAGACTAATGAAAAACTGTTTTTT
-,TRBJ1-5,-,TRBV19,CASSILANSNQPQHF,TGTGCCAGTAGTATTTTGGCAAATAGCAATCAGCCCCAGCATTTT
-,TRBJ2-6,-,TRBV28,CASSLTSSGANVLTF,TGTGCCAGCAGTTTAACCAGCTCTGGGGCCAACGTCCTGACTTTC
TRBD1,TRBJ1-1,-,TRBV5-4,CASTRGDRVKRTEAFF,TGTGCCAGCACCAGAGGGGACAGGGTTAAACGCACTGAAGCTTTCTTT
TRBD2,TRBJ2-1,-,TRBV7-9,CASSAPGLAGGLVGEQFF,TGTGCCAGCAGCGCTCCGGGACTAGCGGGAGGGTTAGTGGGTGAGCAGTTCTTC
-,TRBJ2-7,-,TRBV14,CASSQGDFSGAYEQYF,TGTGCCAGCAGCCAAGGTGACTTTTCGGGAGCCTACGAGCAGTACTTC
-,TRBJ2-6,-,TRBV2,CASAGAGSGANVLTF,TGTGCCAGCGCAGGGGCCGGCTCTGGGGCCAACGTCCTGACTTTC
TRBD2,TRBJ2-2,-,TRBV28,CASIGLAGGANTGELFF,TGTGCCAGCATAGGACTAGCGGGGGGCGCGAACACCGGGGAGCTGTTTTTT
TRBD1,TRBJ1-1,-,TRBV18,CASSRDRGNTEAFF,TGTGCCAGCTCACGGGACAGGGGGAACACTGAAGCTTTCTTT
-,TRBJ2-6,-,TRBV27,CASSLLQVAGANVLTF,TGTGCCAGCAGTCTCCTACAGGTCGCTGGGGCCAACGTCCTGACTTTC
TRBD1,TRBJ2-3,few,TRBV5-1,CASSFAGGNTDTQYF,TGCGCCAGCAGCTTTGCAGGGGGAAACACAGATACGCAGTATTTT
TRBD2,TRBJ2-5,few,TRBV9,CASSPNPGGEETQYF,TGTGCCAGCAGCCCCAACCCCGGGGGGGAAGAGACCCAGTACTTC
TRBD1,TRBJ2-2,few,TRBV6-5,CASSGDSANTGELFF,TGTGCCAGCAGTGGGGACAGCGCGAACACCGGGGAGCTGTTTTTT
TRBD1,TRBJ2-7,-,TRBV27,CASARETGKSSYEQYF,TGTGCCAGCGCACGAGAGACAGGGAAAAGCTCCTACGAGCAGTACTTC
TRBD1,TRBJ2-3,-,TRBV25-1,CASSAPGQGSTDTQYF,TGTGCCAGCAGTGCTCCGGGACAGGGGAGCACAGATACGCAGTATTTT
TRBD1,TRBJ2-7,-,TRBV5-4,CASSFRGRSYEQYF,TGTGCCAGCAGCTTCAGGGGGCGTTCCTACGAGCAGTACTTC
-,TRBJ1-1,-,TRBV6-5,CASSMHYRSRTEAFF,TGTGCCAGCAGTATGCATTACAGGAGTAGGACTGAAGCTTTCTTT
TRBD1,TRBJ1-2,-,TRBV6-5,CASSYSDRVGYTF,TGTGCCAGCAGTTACTCGGACAGGGTCGGCTACACCTTC
-,TRBJ1-5,-,TRBV28,CASSLIGGLQPQHF,TGTGCCAGCAGTCTCATCGGGGGTCTCCAGCCCCAGCATTTT
TRBD2,TRBJ2-5,-,TRBV30,CAWSRTLAFQETQYF,TGTGCCTGGTCTCGAACACTAGCGTTTCAAGAGACCCAGTACTTC
-,TRBJ1-3,-,TRBV6-5,CASRSRGFSGNTIYF,TGTGCCAGCAGAAGCAGGGGATTCTCTGGAAACACCATATATTTT
-,TRBJ1-5,-,TRBV6-6,CASSYYGTASNQPQHF,TGTGCCAGCAGTTACTACGGAACAGCAAGCAATCAGCCCCAGCATTTT
TRBD1,TRBJ1-5,-,TRBV28,CASSSRTGIVNQPQHF,TGTGCCAGCAGTTCGAGGACAGGGATTGTGAATCAGCCCCAGCATTTT
TRBD1,TRBJ1-3,-,TRBV7-2,CASSLGQGSRNTIYF,TGTGCCAGCAGCTTAGGACAGGGCAGTAGAAACACCATATATTTT
-,TRBJ1-6,-,TRBV7-2,CASSLRSYNSPLHF,TGTGCCAGCAGCTTGCGCTCCTATAATTCACCCCTCCACTTT
TRBD2,TRBJ2-5,-,TRBV7-8,CASSLEAGGPKETQYF,TGTGCCAGCAGCTTAGAAGCGGGAGGCCCCAAAGAGACCCAGTACTTC
TRBD2,TRBJ2-1,-,TRBV30,CAWNSGGPGEQFF,TGTGCCTGGAATAGCGGGGGTCCGGGGGAGCAGTTCTTC
-,TRBJ1-5,-,TRBV7-9,CASSSDTRLYSNQPQHF,TGTGCCAGCAGCTCGGACACCCGCTTATATAGCAATCAGCCCCAGCATTTT
TRBD1,TRBJ1-1,few,TRBV9,CASSGRQGVRNTEAFF,TGTGCCAGCAGCGGACGACAGGGGGTCCGGAACACTGAAGCTTTCTTT
-,TRBJ1-5,-,TRBV6-1,CASTEQGWSQPQHF,TGTGCCAGCACCGAACAGGGTTGGAGTCAGCCCCAGCATTTT
-,TRBJ1-1,-,TRBV5-1,CASSLEGETEAFF,TGCGCCAGCAGCTTAGAGGGAGAAACTGAAGCTTTCTTT
-,TRBJ1-1,-,TRBV2,CASSEDVRGAFF,TGTGCCAGCAGTGAAGACGTCCGGGGAGCTTTCTTT
-,TRBJ1-1,-,TRBV5-1,CASSSTAGNTEAFF,TGCGCCAGCAGCTCGACAGCGGGGAACACTGAAGCTTTCTTT
-,TRBJ2-3,-,TRBV4-2,CASSQEQGFLGDTQYF,TGTGCCAGCAGCCAAGAGCAGGGGTTCTTGGGAGATACGCAGTATTTT
TRBD1,TRBJ2-3,-,TRBV7-6,CASSLGTGRADTQYF,TGTGCCAGCAGCTTAGGGACAGGCAGGGCAGATACGCAGTATTTT
-,TRBJ1-3,-,TRBV18,CASSPRHSPSSGNTIYF,TGTGCCAGCTCACCACGGCACAGTCCGAGCTCTGGAAACACCATATATTTT
-,TRBJ2-1,-,TRBV19,CASSVGQSAYNEQFF,TGTGCCAGTAGCGTCGGACAGTCTGCCTACAATGAGCAGTTCTTC
-,TRBJ1-1,-,TRBV6-1,CASIGGVGTEAFF,TGTGCCAGCATCGGGGGGGTAGGAACTGAAGCTTTCTTT
-,TRBJ1-5,-,TRBV2,CASSATETGNQPQHF,TGTGCCAGCAGTGCCACCGAAACAGGGAATCAGCCCCAGCATTTT
-,TRBJ1-2,-,TRBV6-5,CASSYSRPQGYGYTF,TGTGCCAGCAGTTACTCCAGACCCCAGGGGTATGGCTACACCTTC
TRBD2,TRBJ2-7,-,TRBV9,CASSAGLASSYEQYF,TGTGCCAGCAGCGCGGGACTAGCGTCCTCCTACGAGCAGTACTTC
-,TRBJ2-2,-,TRBV10-2,CASSDHRVSSGELFF,TGCGCCAGCAGTGACCACAGGGTATCCTCCGGGGAGCTGTTTTTT
-,TRBJ2-3,-,TRBV4-1,CASSQATGTSTDTQYF,TGCGCCAGCAGCCAAGCCACCGGGACTAGCACAGATACGCAGTATTTT
-,TRBJ1-2,once,TRBV5-6,CASSRTWQEVDYGYTF,TGTGCCAGCAGCCGCACATGGCAGGAGGTAGACTATGGCTACACCTTC
-,TRBJ2-7,-,TRBV6-5,CASSYSTGGSYEQYF,TGTGCCAGCAGTTACTCGACTGGCGGATCCTACGAGCAGTACTTC
TRBD1,TRBJ2-2,-,TRBV7-9,CASRWTGGEAGELFF,TGTGCCAGCAGGTGGACAGGGGGCGAGGCCGGGGAGCTGTTTTTT
-,TRBJ2-7,once,TRBV5-5,CASSLSRGRIYEQYF,TGTGCCAGCAGCTTGAGCAGGGGCCGTATCTACGAGCAGTACTTC